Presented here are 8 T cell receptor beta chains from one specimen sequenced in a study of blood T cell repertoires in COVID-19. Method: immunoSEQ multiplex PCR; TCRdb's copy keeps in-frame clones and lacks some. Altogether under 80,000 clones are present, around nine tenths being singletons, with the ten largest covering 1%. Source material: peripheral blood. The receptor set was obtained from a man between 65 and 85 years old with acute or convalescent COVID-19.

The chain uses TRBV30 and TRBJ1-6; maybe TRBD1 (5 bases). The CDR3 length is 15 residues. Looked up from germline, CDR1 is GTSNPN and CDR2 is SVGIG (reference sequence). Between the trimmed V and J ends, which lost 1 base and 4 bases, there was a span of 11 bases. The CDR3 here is CAWSGRVRYNSPLHF. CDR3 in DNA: TGTGCCTGGAGTGGCAGGGTGAGATATAATTCACCCCTCCACTTT.

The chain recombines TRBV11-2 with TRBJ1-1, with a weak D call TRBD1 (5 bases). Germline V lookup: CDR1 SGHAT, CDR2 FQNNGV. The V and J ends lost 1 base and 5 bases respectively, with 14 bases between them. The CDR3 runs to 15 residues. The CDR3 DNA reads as TGTGCCAGCAGCTTAGTGGCCCAGGGAAAGACTGAAGCTTTCTTT. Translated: CASSLVAQGKTEAFF.

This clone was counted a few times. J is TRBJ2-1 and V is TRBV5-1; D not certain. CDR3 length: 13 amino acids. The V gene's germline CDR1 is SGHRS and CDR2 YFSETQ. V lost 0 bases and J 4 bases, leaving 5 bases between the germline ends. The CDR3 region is CASSLALYNEQFF. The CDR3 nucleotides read TGCGCCAGCAGCTTGGCCCTATACAATGAGCAGTTCTTC. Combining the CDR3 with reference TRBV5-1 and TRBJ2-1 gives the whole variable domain KAGVTQTPRYLIKTRGQQVTLSCSPISGHRSVSWYQQTPGQGLQFLFEYFSETQRNKGNFPGRFSGRQFSNSRSEMNVSTLELGDSALYLCASSLALYNEQFFGPGTRLTVL.

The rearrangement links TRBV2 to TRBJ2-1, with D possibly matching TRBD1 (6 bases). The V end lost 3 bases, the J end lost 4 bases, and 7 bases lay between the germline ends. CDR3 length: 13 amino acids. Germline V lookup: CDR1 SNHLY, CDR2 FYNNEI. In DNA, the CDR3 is TGTGCCAGCAGTGAGCAGGGGTACAATGAGCAGTTCTTC. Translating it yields CASSEQGYNEQFF.

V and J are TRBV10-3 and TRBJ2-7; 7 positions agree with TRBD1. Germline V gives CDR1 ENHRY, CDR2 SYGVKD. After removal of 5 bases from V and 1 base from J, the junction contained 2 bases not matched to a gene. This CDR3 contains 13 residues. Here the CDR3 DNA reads TGTGCCATCAGTAGGGACAGTTCCTACGAGCAGTACTTC. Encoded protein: CAISRDSSYEQYF.

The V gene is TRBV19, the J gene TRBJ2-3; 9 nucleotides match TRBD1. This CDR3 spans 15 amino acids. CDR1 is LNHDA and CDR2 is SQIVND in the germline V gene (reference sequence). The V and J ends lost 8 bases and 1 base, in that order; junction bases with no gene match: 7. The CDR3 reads CASSGQGGGTDTQYF. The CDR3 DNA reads TGTGCCAGTTCGGGACAGGGAGGAGGCACAGATACGCAGTATTTT.

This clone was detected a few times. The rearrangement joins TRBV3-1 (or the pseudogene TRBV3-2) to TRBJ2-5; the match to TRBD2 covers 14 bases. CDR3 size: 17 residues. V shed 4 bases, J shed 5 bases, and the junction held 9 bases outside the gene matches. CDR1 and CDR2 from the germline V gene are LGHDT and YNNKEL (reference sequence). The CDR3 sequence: CASSRGLAGVRYETQYF. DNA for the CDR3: TGTGCCAGCAGCCGGGGACTAGCGGGAGTGAGGTACGAGACCCAGTACTTC.

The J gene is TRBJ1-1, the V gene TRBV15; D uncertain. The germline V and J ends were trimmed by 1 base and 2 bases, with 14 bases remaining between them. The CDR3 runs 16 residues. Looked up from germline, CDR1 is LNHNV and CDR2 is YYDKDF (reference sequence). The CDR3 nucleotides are TGTGCCACCAGCAGAGGCTCACGGGAAATTAACACTGAAGCTTTCTTT. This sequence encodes CATSRGSREINTEAFF. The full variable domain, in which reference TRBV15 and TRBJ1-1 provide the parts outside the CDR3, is DAMVIQNPRYQVTQFGKPVTLSCSQTLNHNVMYWYQQKSSQAPKLLFHYYDKDFNNEADTPDNFQSRRPNTSFCFLDIRSPGLGDTAMYLCATSRGSREINTEAFFGQGTRLTVV.